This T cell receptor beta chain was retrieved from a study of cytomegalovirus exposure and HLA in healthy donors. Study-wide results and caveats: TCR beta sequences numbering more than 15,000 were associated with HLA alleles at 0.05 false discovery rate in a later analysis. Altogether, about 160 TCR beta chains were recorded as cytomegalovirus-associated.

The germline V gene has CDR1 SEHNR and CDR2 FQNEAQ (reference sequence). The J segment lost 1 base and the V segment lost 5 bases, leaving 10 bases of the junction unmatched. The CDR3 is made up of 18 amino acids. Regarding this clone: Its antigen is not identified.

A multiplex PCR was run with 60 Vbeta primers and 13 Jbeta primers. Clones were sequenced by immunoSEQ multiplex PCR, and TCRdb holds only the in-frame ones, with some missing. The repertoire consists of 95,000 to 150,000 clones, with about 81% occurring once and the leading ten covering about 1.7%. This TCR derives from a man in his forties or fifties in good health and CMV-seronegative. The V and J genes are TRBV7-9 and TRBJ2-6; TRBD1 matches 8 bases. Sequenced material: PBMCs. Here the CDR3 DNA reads TGTGCCAGCAGCATGGACAGGGCATCGACTTCTGGGGCCAACGTCCTGACTTTC. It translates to CASSMDRASTSGANVLTF.